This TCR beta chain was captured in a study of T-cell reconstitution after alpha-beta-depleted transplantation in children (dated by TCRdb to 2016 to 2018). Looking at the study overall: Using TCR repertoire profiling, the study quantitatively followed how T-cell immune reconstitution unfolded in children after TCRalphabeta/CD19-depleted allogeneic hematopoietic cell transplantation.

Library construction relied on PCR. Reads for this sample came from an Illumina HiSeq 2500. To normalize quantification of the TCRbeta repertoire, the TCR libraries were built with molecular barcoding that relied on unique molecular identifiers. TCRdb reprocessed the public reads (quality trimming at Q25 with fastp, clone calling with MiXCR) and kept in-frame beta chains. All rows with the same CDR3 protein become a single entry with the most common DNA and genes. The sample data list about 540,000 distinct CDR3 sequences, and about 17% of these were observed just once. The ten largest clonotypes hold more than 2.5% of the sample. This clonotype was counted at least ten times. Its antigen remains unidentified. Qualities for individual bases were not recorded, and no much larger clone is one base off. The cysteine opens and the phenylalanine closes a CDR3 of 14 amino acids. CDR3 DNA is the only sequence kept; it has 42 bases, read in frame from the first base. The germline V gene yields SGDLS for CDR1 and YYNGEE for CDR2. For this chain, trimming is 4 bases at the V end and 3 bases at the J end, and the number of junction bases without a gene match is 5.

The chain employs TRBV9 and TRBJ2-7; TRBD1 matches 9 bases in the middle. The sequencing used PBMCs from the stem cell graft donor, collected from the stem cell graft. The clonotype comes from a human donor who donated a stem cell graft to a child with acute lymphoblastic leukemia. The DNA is TGTGCCAGCAGCAACCCGGGACAGGGCTACGAGCAGTACTTC. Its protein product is CASSNPGQGYEQYF.